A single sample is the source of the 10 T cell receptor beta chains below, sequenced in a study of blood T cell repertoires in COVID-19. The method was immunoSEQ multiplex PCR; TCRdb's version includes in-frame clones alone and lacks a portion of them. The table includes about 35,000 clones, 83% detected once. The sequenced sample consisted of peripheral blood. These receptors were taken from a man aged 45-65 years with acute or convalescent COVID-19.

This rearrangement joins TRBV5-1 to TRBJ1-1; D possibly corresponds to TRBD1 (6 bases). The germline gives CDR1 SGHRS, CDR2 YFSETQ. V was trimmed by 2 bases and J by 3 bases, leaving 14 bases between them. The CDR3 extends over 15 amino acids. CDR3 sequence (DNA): TGCGCCAGCAGCTTTGACTCAGGGGTGGACACTGAAGCTTTCTTT. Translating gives CASSFDSGVDTEAFF.

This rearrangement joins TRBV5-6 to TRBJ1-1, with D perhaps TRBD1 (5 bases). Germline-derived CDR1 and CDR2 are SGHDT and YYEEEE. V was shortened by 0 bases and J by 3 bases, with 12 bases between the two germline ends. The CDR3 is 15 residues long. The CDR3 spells CASSLVQGGYTEAFF. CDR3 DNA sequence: TGTGCCAGCAGCTTGGTCCAGGGAGGGTACACTGAAGCTTTCTTT.

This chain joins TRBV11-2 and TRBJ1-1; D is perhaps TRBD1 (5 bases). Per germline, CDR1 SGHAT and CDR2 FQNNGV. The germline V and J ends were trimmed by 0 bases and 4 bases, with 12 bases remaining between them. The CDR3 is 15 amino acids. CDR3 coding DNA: TGTGCCAGCAGCTTAGATCCCCAGGGAGGCACTGAAGCTTTCTTT. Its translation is CASSLDPQGGTEAFF.

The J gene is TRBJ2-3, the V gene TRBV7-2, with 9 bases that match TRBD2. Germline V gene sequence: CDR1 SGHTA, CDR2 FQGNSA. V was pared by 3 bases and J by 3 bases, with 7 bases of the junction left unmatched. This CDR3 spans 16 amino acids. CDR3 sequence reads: CASSLAPGLATDTQYF. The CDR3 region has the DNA TGTGCCAGCAGCTTGGCCCCGGGACTAGCAACAGATACGCAGTATTTT.

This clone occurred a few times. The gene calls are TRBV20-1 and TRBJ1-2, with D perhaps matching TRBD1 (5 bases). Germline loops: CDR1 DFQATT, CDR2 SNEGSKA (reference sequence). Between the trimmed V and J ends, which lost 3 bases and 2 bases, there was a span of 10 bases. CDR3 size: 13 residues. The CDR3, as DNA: TGCAGTGCTAGTCAGGGTCTCAACTATGGCTACACCTTC. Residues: CSASQGLNYGYTF.

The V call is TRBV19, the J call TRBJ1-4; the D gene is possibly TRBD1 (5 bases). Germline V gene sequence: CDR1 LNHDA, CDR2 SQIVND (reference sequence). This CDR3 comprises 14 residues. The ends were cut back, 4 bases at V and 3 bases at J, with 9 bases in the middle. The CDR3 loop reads CASSTPGANEKLFF. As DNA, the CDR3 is TGTGCCAGTAGTACTCCGGGGGCTAATGAAAAACTGTTTTTT. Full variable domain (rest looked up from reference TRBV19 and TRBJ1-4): DGGITQSPKYLFRKEGQNVTLSCEQNLNHDAMYWYRQDPGQGLRLIYYSQIVNDFQKGDIAEGYSVSREKKESFPLTVTSAQKNPTAFYLCASSTPGANEKLFFGSGTQLSVL.

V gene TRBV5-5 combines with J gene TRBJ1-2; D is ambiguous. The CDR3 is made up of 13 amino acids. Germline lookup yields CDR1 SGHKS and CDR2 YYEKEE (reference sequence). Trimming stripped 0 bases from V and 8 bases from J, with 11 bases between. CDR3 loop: CASSLVAGEGYTF. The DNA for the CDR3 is TGTGCCAGCAGCTTGGTGGCCGGGGAGGGCTACACCTTC.

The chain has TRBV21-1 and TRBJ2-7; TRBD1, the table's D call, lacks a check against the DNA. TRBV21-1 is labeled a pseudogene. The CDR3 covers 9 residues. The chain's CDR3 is CAKRGEQYF. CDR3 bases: TGTGCCAAAAGGGGGGAGCAGTACTTC.

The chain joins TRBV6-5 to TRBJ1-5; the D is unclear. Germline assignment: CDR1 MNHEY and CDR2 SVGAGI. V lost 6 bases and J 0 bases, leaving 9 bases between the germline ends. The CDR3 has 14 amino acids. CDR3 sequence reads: CASSPQDSNQPQHF. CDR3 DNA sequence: TGTGCCAGCAGCCCCCAGGATAGCAATCAGCCCCAGCATTTT.

The CDR3 DNA is TGTGCCAGTCACAACTCTCAGGGGGCTGAAAAGACCCAGTACTTC. Translating it yields CASHNSQGAEKTQYF. J is TRBJ2-5 and V is TRBV18; TRBD1 agrees at 8 bases. Germline V CDR1 and CDR2: KGHSH, LQKENI. V gave up 9 bases and J gave up 6 bases; unmatched junction bases: 15. The CDR3 totals 15 residues.